This TCR beta chain comes out of a study of T cell repertoires in cytomegalovirus infection. Across the study: TCR beta signatures that were public indicated CMV infection and matching HLA type.

TCRdb re-called the reads with MiXCR, one entry per CDR3 protein. This table holds about half a million distinct CDR3 sequences, around 35% found once. V was clipped by 3 bases and J by 3 bases, with 8 bases between them. The CDR3 sequence is 13 residues long. The germline V gene encodes CDR1 KGHDR and CDR2 SFDVKD. Note on this clonotype: Its cognate antigen is unknown.

The rearrangement links TRBV24-1 to TRBJ2-7; unclear D gene. This TCR derives from a human donor in good health (CMV status not recorded). Some clones in this sample may be carry-over from other donors' samples. The sample in question was cultured PBMCs, obtained from culture after CMV antigen stimulation. The CDR3 DNA follows: TGTGCCACCAGTGATACAGTTGGCTACGAGCAGTACTTC. Translated, it gives CATSDTVGYEQYF.